This TCR beta chain came from a study of blood T cell repertoires in COVID-19. The overall study: Both acute and convalescent COVID-19 samples were obtained from the United States, Italy and Spain. T cells, B-cell-depleted T cells, or PBMCs provided the cDNA or gDNA that served as material.

CDR1 MNHNS and CDR2 SASEGT come from the germline V gene. The CDR3 consists of 17 residues. Between the trimmed V and J ends, which lost 2 bases and 10 bases, there was a span of 21 bases. Authors' analysis steps: Cell counts per sample came from amplifying reference gene primers. Profiling relied on immunoSEQ multiplex PCR, and the TCRdb table lists in-frame clones only, not all of them. From that table come the V and J calls and clone size; the DNA was used to work out D and trimming. Of approximately 210,000 clones listed, approximately 91% are singletons. Input material: peripheral blood. This TCR was sampled from a man between 40 and 49 years old with acute or convalescent COVID-19. The chain combines TRBV6-1 with TRBJ1-6, with D perhaps TRBD1 (5 bases). Here the CDR3 DNA reads TGTGCCAGCAGTGAAAGTTCGTGGCAGGGAAGTGGGTCACCCCTCCACTTT. Protein product: CASSESSWQGSGSPLHF.